This record concerns one T cell receptor beta chain sequence. This sample is part of a study of blood T cell repertoires in COVID-19. V was clipped by 2 bases and J by 3 bases, with 9 bases between them. Germline CDR1 is MNHEY and CDR2 is SVGEGT. The CDR3 covers 14 residues. TCRdb keeps only in-frame clones here, not all; method: immunoSEQ multiplex PCR. The repertoire holds hundreds of thousands of clones, with roughly 85% as singletons. The sample was peripheral blood. The V call is TRBV6-2 or TRBV6-3, the J call TRBJ2-3; D is unclear. The TCR originated in a woman aged 40 to 50 with active or convalescent COVID-19. The CDR3 DNA reads TGTGCCAGCAGTTACAACTATAGAACAGATACGCAGTATTTT. This translates into CASSYNYRTDTQYF.